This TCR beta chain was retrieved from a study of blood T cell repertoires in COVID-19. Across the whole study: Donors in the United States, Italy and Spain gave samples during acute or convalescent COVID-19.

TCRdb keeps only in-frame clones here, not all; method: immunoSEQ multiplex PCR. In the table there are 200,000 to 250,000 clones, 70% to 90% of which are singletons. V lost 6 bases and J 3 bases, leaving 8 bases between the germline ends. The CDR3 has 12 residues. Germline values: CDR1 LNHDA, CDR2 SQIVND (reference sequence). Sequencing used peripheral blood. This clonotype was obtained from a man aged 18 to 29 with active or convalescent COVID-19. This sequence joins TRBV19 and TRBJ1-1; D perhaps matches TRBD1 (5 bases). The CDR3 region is CASSDSYTEAFF. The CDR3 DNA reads TGTGCCAGTAGCGACAGTTACACTGAAGCTTTCTTT.